A single sample gave rise to the 6 T cell receptor beta chains below, sequenced in a study of T cells in Graves' hyperthyroidism and ophthalmopathy. Amplified regions were TCR beta CDR3 sequences from RNA transcripts. HTBI primers were the set used in a first-round RT-PCR of the TCR CDR3. TCRdb passed the multiplex PCR reads through MiXCR, listing each CDR3 protein once. The table shows around 350,000 distinct CDR3 sequences, with just under 25% occurring only once. Specimen: blood. These TCRs come from a man in his forties or fifties with Graves' hyperthyroidism.

This clonotype was seen many times. The chain recombines TRBV7-8 with TRBJ2-5, with D perhaps assigned TRBD1 or TRBD2 (5 bases each). This CDR3 contains 15 residues. Germline CDR1 SGHVS, CDR2 FQNEAQ. Deletions cut 8 bases from V and 3 bases from J, with 19 bases between. CDR3 in DNA: TGTGCCAGCGCCCCGAACGAGGGGCGAAAAGAGACCCAGTACTTC. It codes for CASAPNEGRKETQYF. The full variable domain, rest sourced from reference TRBV7-8 and TRBJ2-5, is GAGVSQSPRYKVAKRGQDVALRCDPISGHVSLFWYQQALGQGPEFLTYFQNEAQLDKSGLPSDRFFAERPEGSVSTLKIQRTQQEDSAVYLCASAPNEGRKETQYFGPGTRLLVL.

This clonotype came up many times. The gene calls are TRBV11-2 and TRBJ1-6, with D perhaps TRBD1 (5 bases). The V gene's germline CDR1 is SGHAT and CDR2 FQNNGV. The CDR3 has 15 residues. V was trimmed by 2 bases and J by 7 bases, leaving 12 bases between them. CDR3 in DNA: TGTGCCAGCAGCTTACAGGGTCGGGGGAATTCACCCCTCCACTTT. It specifies CASSLQGRGNSPLHF.

This chain uses TRBV4-1 with TRBJ1-2; D unresolved. Germline CDR1 reads MGHRA; CDR2 reads YSYEKL. V lost 2 bases to trimming and J lost 4 bases, with 11 bases between them. The CDR3 runs 14 residues. The CDR3: CASSQTTMVYGYTF. The CDR3 DNA reads TGCGCCAGCAGCCAAACCACAATGGTCTATGGCTACACCTTC.

This clonotype occurred a few times. The CDR3 reads CASSLDDTQYF. The CDR3 DNA reads as TGTGCCAGCAGCTTAGACGATACGCAGTATTTT. This chain connects TRBV7-9 to TRBJ2-3; the D is unclear. V was shortened by 1 base and J by 6 bases, with 2 bases between the two germline ends. Germline CDR1 is SEHNR and CDR2 is FQNEAQ (reference sequence). The CDR3 is 11 residues long.

This clonotype was detected ten times or more. The V gene is TRBV6-2 or TRBV6-3, the J gene TRBJ2-5, with 8 bases identical to TRBD2. The CDR3 runs 15 residues. V lost 10 bases to trimming and J lost 2 bases; unmatched junction nucleotides: 12. CDR1 MNHEY and CDR2 SVGEGT come from the germline V gene. The CDR3 DNA reads TGTGCCACGACGGGGGGGCCCCCGCGGCAAGAGACCCAGTACTTC. Its protein is CATTGGPPRQETQYF.

The CDR3 reads CASIGTGIYEQYF. In nucleotides, the CDR3 is TGTGCCAGCATTGGGACAGGGATTTACGAGCAGTACTTC. The chain recombines TRBV28 with TRBJ2-7; 9 bases match TRBD1. CDR3 length equals 13 residues. CDR1 and CDR2 (germline): MDHEN, SYDVKM. Trimming cost V 7 bases and J 4 bases; bases outside gene matches: 5.